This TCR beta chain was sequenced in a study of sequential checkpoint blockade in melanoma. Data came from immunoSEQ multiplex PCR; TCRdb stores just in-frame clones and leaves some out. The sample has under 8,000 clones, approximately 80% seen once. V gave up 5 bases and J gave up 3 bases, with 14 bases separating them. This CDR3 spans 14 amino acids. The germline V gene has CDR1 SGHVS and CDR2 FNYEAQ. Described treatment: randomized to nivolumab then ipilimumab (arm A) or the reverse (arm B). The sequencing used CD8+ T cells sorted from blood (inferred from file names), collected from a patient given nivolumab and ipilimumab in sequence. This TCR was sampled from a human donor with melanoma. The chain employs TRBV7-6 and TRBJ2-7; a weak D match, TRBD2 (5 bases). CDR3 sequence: CASSRGSLGYEQYF. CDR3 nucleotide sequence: TGTGCCAGCAGCCGGGGATCCTTGGGCTACGAGCAGTACTTC.